The sequence of this TCR beta chain was determined in a study of response to subunit inactivated influenza vaccine. This clonotype was counted at least ten times. This CDR3 spans 14 amino acids. The germline gives CDR1 ENHRY, CDR2 SYGVKD. Deletions cut 7 bases from V and 2 bases from J, with 15 bases between. TCRdb re-called the RT-PCR reads through MiXCR, storing one row per CDR3 protein. Of 550,000 to 600,000 distinct CDR3 sequences listed, 12% are singletons. The source was PBMCs from blood, collected on the day of vaccination. The TCR sequence derives from a man aged 50-60 years who received an inactivated influenza vaccine. The chain employs TRBV10-3 and TRBJ2-7; D is possibly TRBD1 (6 bases). CDR3 bases: TGTGCCATCAAGACCCCCGGACAGACCTACGAGCAGTACTTC. Protein sequence: CAIKTPGQTYEQYF.